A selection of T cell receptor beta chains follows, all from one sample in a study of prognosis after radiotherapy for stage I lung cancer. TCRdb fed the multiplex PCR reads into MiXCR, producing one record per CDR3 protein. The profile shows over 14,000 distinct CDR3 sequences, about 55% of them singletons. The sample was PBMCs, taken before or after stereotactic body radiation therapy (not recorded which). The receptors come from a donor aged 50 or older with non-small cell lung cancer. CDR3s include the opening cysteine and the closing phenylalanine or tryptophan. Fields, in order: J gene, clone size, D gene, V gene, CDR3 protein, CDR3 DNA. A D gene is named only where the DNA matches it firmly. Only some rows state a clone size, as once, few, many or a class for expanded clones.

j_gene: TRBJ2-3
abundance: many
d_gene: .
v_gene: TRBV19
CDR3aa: CASRLAWTDTQYF
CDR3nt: TGTGCCAGTAGGCTAGCGTGGACAGATACGCAGTATTTT

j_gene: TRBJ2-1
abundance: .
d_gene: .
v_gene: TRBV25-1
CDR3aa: CASSDPGSSYNEHFF
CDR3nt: TGTGCCAGTAGTGACCCCGGGAGCTCCTACAATGAGCATTTCTTC

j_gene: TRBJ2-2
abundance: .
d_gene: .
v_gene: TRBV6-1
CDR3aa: CASRPENTGELFF
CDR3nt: TGTGCCAGCAGACCAGAGAACACCGGGGAGCTGTTTTTT

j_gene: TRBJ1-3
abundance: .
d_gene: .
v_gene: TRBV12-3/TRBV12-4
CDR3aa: CASSPFGVGYSGNTIYF
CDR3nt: TGTGCCAGCAGTCCTTTTGGAGTGGGCTACTCTGGAAACACCATATATTTT

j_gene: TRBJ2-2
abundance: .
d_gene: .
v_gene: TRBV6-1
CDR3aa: CASTGQTNTGELFF
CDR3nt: TGTGCCAGCACCGGACAGACGAACACCGGGGAGCTGTTTTTT

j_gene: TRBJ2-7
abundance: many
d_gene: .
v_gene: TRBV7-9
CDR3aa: CASSSSDTYSYEQYF
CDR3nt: TGTGCCAGCAGCTCCTCGGACACCTACTCCTACGAGCAGTACTTC

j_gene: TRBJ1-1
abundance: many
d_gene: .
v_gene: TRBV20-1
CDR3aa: CSARAGTGITAFF
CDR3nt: TGCAGTGCTAGAGCCGGAACAGGGATCACAGCTTTCTTT

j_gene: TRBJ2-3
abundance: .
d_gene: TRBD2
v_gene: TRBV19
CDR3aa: CASSIGTSVVLITDTQYF
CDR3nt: TGTGCTAGTAGTATAGGGACTAGCGTTGTGTTAATCACAGATACGCAGTATTTT

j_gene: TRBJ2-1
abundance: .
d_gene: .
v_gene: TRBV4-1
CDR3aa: CASIQESAGRYNEQFF
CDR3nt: TGCGCCAGCATCCAAGAATCAGCTGGAAGATACAATGAGCAGTTCTTC

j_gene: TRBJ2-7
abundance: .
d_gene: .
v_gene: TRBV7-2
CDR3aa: CASSFLASFYEQYF
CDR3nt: TGTGCCAGCAGCTTCCTTGCGTCATTCTACGAGCAGTACTTC

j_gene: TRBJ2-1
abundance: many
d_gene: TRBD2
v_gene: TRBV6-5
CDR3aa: CASSYSTSVGTEQFF
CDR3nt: TGTGCCAGCAGTTACTCCACTAGCGTTGGAACTGAGCAGTTCTTC

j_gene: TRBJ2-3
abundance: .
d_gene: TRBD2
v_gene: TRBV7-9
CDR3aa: CASTRGTSDTDTQYF
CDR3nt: TGTGCCAGCACCCGGGGGACTAGCGACACAGATACGCAGTATTTT

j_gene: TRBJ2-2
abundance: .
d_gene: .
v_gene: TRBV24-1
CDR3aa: CATSRVSANTWEQFF
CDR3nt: TGTGCCACCAGTCGTGTCAGCGCGAACACCTGGGAGCAGTTTTTT

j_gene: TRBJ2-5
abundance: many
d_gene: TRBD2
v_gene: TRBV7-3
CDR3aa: CASSLIGASGRADPETQYF
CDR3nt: TGTGCCAGCAGCTTAATAGGGGCTAGCGGGAGGGCAGATCCGGAGACCCAGTACTTC

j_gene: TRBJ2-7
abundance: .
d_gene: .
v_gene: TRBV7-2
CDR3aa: CASSTWAICSYEQYF
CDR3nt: TGTGCCAGCAGCACGTGGGCTATCTGCTCCTACGAGCAGTACTTC

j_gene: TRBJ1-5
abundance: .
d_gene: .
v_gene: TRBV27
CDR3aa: CASSLLGGSSNQPQHF
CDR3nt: TGTGCCAGCAGTTTATTGGGTGGCTCGAGCAATCAGCCCCAGCATTTT

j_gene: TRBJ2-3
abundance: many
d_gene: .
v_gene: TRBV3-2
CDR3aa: CASSRTRDRDSDTQYF
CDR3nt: TGTGCCAGCAGCAGAACCCGGGACAGGGACTCAGATACGCAGTATTTT

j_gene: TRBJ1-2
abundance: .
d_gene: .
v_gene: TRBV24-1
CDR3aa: CATSDPTGNGYTF
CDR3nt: TGTGCCACCAGTGATCCCACCGGGAATGGCTACACCTTC

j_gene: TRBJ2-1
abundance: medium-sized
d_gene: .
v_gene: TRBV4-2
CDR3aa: CASSQVWSGEKHNEQFF
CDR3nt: TGTGCCAGCAGCCAAGTTTGGTCGGGAGAGAAACACAATGAGCAGTTCTTC

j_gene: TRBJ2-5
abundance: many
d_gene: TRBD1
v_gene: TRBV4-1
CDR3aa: CASSQGITGQGGETQYF
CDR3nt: TGCGCCAGCAGCCAAGGAATAACGGGACAGGGAGGGGAGACCCAGTACTTC

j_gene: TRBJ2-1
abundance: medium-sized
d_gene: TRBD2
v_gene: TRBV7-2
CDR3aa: CASSLGTSRYNEQFF
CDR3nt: TGTGCCAGCAGCCTCGGGACTAGCAGGTACAATGAGCAGTTCTTC

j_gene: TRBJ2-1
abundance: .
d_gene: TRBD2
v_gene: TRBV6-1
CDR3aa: CASVLGEGLYEQFF
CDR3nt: TGTGCCAGTGTCTTGGGGGAGGGCCTTTATGAGCAGTTCTTC

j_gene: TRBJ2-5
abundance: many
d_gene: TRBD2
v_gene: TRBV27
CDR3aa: CASSLGGRAFETQYF
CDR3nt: TGTGCCAGCAGTTTAGGAGGGAGGGCCTTCGAGACCCAGTACTTC

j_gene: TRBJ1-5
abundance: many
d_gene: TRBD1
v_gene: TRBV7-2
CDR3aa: CASSRFDRVNPPQHF
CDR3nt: TGTGCCAGCAGCCGATTTGACAGGGTCAATCCGCCCCAGCATTTT

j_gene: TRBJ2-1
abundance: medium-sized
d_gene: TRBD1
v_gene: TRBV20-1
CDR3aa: CSARRGTGDVDEQFF
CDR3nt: TGCAGTGCCAGACGAGGGACAGGGGATGTGGATGAGCAGTTCTTC

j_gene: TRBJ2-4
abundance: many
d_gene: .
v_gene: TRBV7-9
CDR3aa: CASSLGHGESKNIQYF
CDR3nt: TGTGCCAGCAGCTTAGGACACGGGGAGAGTAAAAACATTCAGTACTTC

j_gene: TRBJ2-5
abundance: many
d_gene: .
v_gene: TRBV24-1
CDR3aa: CATSLPGRETQYF
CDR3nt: TGTGCCACCAGCCTCCCGGGGCGAGAGACCCAGTACTTC

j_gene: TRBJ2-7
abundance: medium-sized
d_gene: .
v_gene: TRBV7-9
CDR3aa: CASRPEGGEQYF
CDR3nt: TGTGCCAGCAGGCCTGAAGGGGGCGAGCAGTACTTC

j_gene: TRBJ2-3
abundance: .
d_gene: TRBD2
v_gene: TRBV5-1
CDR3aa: CASSQTPGLGTDTQYF
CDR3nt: TGCGCCAGCAGCCAAACACCGGGACTAGGCACAGATACGCAGTATTTT

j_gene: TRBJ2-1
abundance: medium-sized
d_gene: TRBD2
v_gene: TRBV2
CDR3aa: CASLASSGEGQFF
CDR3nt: TGTGCCAGCCTCGCTTCGAGCGGGGAGGGGCAGTTCTTC

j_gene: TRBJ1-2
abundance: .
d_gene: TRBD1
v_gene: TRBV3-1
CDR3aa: CASSKRTGGANYGYTF
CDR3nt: TGTGCCAGCAGCAAACGGACAGGGGGCGCGAACTATGGCTACACCTTC

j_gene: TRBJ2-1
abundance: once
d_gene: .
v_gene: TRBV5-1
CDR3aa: CASSLGNEQFF
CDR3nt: TGCGCCAGCAGCTTGGGAAATGAGCAGTTCTTC

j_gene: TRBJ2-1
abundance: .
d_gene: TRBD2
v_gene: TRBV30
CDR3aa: CAWSLGLAGLVEQFF
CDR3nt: TGTGCCTGGAGTCTTGGTCTAGCGGGGTTGGTTGAGCAGTTCTTC

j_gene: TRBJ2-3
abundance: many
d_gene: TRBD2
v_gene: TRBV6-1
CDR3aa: CASSPRLAGDTQYF
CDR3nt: TGTGCCAGCAGCCCCCGACTAGCGGGAGATACGCAGTATTTT

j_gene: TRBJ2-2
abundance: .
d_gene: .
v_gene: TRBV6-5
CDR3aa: CASSFGVYPFWELFF
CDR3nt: TGTGCCAGCAGTTTTGGGGTTTACCCTTTTTGGGAGCTGTTTTTT

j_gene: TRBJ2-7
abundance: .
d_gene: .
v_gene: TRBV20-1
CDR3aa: CSASSPVLQVYEQYF
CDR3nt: TGCAGTGCTAGTTCCCCGGTACTACAAGTCTACGAGCAGTACTTC

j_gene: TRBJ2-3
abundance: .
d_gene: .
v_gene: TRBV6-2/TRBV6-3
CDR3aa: CASSVADTQYF
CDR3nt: TGTGCCAGCAGCGTAGCAGATACGCAGTATTTT

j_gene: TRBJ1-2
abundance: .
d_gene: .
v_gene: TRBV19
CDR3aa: CASTPGHYGYTF
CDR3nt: TGTGCCAGTACCCCCGGTCACTATGGCTACACCTTC

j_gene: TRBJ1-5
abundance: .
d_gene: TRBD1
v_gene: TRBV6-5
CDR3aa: CASSYRDRGNQHQHF
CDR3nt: TGTGCCAGCAGTTACAGGGACAGGGGCAATCAGCACCAACATTTT

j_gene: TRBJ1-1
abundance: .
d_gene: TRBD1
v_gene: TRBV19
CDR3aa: CAIINRGGGTEAFF
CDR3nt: TGTGCCATTATCAACAGGGGCGGCGGCACTGAAGCTTTCTTT

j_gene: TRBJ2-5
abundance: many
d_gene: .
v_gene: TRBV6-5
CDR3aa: CASSYSMSPGQETQYF
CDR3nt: TGTGCCAGCAGTTACTCGATGTCTCCAGGGCAAGAGACCCAGTACTTC

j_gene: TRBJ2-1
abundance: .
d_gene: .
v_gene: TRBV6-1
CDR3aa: CASSLKGISHNEQFF
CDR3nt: TGTGCCAGCAGTCTGAAAGGGATTTCACACAATGAGCAGTTCTTC

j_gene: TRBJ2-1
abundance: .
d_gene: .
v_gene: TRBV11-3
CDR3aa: CASSSSSEQFF
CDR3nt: TGTGCCAGCAGCTCCAGCAGTGAGCAGTTCTTC